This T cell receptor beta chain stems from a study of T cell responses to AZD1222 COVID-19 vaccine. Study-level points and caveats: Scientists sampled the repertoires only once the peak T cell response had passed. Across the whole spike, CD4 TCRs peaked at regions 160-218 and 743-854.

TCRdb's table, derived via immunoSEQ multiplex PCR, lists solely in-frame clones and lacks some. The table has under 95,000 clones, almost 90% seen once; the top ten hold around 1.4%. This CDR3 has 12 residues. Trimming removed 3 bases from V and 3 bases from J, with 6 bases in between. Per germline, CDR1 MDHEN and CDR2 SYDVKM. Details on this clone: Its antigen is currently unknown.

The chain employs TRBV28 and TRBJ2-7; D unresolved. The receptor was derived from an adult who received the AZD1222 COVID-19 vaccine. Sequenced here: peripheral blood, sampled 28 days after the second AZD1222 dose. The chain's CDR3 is CASSLNSYEQYF. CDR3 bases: TGTGCCAGCAGTTTGAACAGCTACGAGCAGTACTTC.